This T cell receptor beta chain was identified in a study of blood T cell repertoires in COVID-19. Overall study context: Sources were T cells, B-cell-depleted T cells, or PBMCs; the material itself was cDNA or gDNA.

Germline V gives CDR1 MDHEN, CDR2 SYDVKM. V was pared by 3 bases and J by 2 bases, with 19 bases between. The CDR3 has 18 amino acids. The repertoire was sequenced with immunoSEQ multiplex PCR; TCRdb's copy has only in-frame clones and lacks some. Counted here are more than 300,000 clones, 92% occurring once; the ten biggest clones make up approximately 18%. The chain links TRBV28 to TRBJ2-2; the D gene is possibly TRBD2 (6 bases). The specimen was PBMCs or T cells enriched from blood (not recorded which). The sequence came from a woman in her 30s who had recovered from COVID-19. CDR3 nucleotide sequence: TGTGCCAGCAGTTTCCGGGACTTTAATTCCATAAACACCGGGGAGCTGTTTTTT. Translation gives CASSFRDFNSINTGELFF.